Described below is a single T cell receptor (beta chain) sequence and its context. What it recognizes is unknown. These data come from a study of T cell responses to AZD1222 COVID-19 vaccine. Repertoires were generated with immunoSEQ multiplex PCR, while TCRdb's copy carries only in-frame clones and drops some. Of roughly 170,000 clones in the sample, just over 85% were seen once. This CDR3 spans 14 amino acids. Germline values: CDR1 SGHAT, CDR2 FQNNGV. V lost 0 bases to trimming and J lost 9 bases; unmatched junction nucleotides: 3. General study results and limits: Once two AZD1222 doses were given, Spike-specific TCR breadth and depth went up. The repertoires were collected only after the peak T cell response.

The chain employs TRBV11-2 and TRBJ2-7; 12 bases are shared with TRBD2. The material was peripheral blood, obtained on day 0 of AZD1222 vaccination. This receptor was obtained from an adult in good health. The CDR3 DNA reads TGTGCCAGCAGCTTAGATCCTAGCGGGAGGGGGCAGTACTTC. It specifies CASSLDPSGRGQYF.